This T cell receptor (beta chain) came from a study of graft-versus-host responses after intestinal transplantation. In the study overall: Tacrolimus plus steroids were given to all recipients for approximately 3 years, preceded by anti-thymocyte globulin induction.

This clone was seen a single time. As yet, its antigen is unknown. Sequencing was performed with immunoSEQ multiplex PCR; in TCRdb, only in-frame clones are kept and a portion is missing. The repertoire holds about 51,000 clones, with approximately 96% as singletons. The CDR3 runs to 17 residues. Germline CDR1 reads SEHNR; CDR2 reads FQNEAQ (reference sequence). The ends were cut back, 0 bases at V and 1 base at J, with 13 bases in the middle. Study conclusions and caveats: Researchers found peak circulating GvH clone levels linked to early post-transplant HvG declines.

The rearrangement links TRBV7-9 to TRBJ1-3; a weak D match, TRBD1 (6 bases). Sample: unstimulated CD8+ T cells sorted from spleen or lymph node cells, taken before transplant. This receptor was obtained from a human donor who was the organ donor for an intestinal transplant. The CDR3 sequence is CASSLAYGGLSGNTIYF. The CDR3 DNA reads TGTGCCAGCAGCTTAGCGTACGGGGGGCTGTCTGGAAACACCATATATTTT.